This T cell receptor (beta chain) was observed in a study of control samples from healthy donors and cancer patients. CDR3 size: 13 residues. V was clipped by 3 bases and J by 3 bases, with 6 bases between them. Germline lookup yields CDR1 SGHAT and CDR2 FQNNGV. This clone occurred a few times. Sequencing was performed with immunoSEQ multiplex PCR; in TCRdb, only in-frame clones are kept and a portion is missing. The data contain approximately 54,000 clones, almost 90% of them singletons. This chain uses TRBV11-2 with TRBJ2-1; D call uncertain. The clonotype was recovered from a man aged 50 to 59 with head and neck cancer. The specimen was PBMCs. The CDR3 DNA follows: TGTGCCAGCAGCTTGGGGTACTACAATGAGCAGTTCTTC. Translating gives CASSLGYYNEQFF. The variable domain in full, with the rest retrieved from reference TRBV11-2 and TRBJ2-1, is EAGVAQSPRYKIIEKRQSVAFWCNPISGHATLYWYQQILGQGPKLLIQFQNNGVVDDSQLPKDRFSAERLKGVDSTLKIQPAKLEDSAVYLCASSLGYYNEQFFGPGTRLTVL.